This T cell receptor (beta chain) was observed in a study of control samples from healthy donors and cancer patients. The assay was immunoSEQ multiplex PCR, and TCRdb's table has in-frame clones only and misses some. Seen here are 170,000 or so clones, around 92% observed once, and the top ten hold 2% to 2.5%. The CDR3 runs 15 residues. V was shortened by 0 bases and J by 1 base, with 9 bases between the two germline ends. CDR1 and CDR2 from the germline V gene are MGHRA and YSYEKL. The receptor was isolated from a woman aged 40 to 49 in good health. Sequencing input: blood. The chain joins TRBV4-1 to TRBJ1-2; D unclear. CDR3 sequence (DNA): TGCGCCAGCAGCCAAGATCTGGCCAGTAACTATGGCTACACCTTC. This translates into CASSQDLASNYGYTF.